Listed below are T cell receptor beta chains from one sample, sequenced in a study of blood T cell repertoires in COVID-19. TCRdb keeps only in-frame clones here, not all; method: immunoSEQ multiplex PCR. The sample consists of a few hundred thousand clones, around 84% of them appearing once. What was sequenced was peripheral blood. These receptors were taken from a man aged 35 to 55 who had recovered from COVID-19. Both conserved end residues are part of each CDR3. D genes are given only for firm matches. Only some rows state a clone size, as once, few, many or a class for expanded clones.

clone_size j_call v_call d_call cdr3_nt cdr3_aa
- TRBJ2-3 TRBV5-1 TRBD2 TGCGCCAGCAGACCGAGCGGGGGGAACACAGATACGCAGTATTTT CASRPSGGNTDTQYF
- TRBJ2-1 TRBV7-2 - TGTGCCAGCAGCTCAACTTTAGCGGCACCGCAGTTCTTC CASSSTLAAPQFF
once TRBJ2-1 TRBV7-7 - TGTGCCAGCAGCTCCCTACCGTTTTCGAATGAGCAGTTCTTC CASSSLPFSNEQFF
once TRBJ2-2 TRBV10-1 TRBD1 TGCGCCAGCAGAGAGGGACAGGAGAACACCGGGGAGCTGTTTTTT CASREGQENTGELFF
- TRBJ1-2 TRBV5-1 - TGCGCCAGCAGCTACGGACGAGGGGGCTACACCTTC CASSYGRGGYTF
few TRBJ1-2 TRBV2 - TGTGCCAGCAGGAGGGACACTAACTATGGCTACACCTTC CASRRDTNYGYTF
- TRBJ1-2 TRBV12-3/TRBV12-4 - TGTGCCAGCAGTTTAAGGGGGAACTATGGCTACACCTTC CASSLRGNYGYTF
- TRBJ1-6 TRBV6-5 - TGTGCCAGTAGAGTCGGGTCCAGTTCACCCCTCCACTTT CASRVGSSSPLHF
- TRBJ1-1 TRBV3-1/TRBV3-2 - TGTGCCAGCAGACGAACGGTGAACACTGAAGCTTTCTTT CASRRTVNTEAFF
- TRBJ1-3 TRBV18 - TGTGCCAGCTCGGAATTACAGGGCTCTGGAAACACCATATATTTT CASSELQGSGNTIYF
- TRBJ2-1 TRBV7-2 TRBD2 TGTGCCAGCAGCTTAGGGGCGGGAGGGCGGAATGAGCAGTTCTTC CASSLGAGGRNEQFF
- TRBJ1-2 TRBV12-3/TRBV12-4 - TGTGCCAGCAGTTTAATAACAGGGGGCTACACCTTC CASSLITGGYTF
- TRBJ2-5 TRBV24-1 TRBD1 TGTGCCACCAGTGATCCGACAGGGTCGGGGGAGACCCAGTACTTC CATSDPTGSGETQYF
- TRBJ2-1 TRBV7-9 TRBD2 TGTGCCAGCAGCACAACTAGCGGGGGGGCCTGGATGAATGAGCAGTTCTTC CASSTTSGGAWMNEQFF
- TRBJ1-2 TRBV7-9 TRBD1 TGTGCCAGCAGTCCTCGACAGGGGGCAGGCGGCTACACCTTC CASSPRQGAGGYTF
- TRBJ2-7 TRBV6-2/TRBV6-3 TRBD2 TGTGCCAGCAGTTTCCGGACTAGCGGGGGCTACGAGCAGTACTTC CASSFRTSGGYEQYF
- TRBJ1-5 TRBV5-1 TRBD1 TGCGCCAGCAGCTTGACAGGGGGCGGCCAGCCCCAGCATTTT CASSLTGGGQPQHF
- TRBJ2-5 TRBV7-2 - TGTGCCAGCAGCTTATCAGGGGTACTAGGGGAGACCCAGTACTTC CASSLSGVLGETQYF
- TRBJ1-3 TRBV19 - TGTGCCAGTAGTATAGCGGGGAGCTATGCGTCTGGAAACACCATATATTTT CASSIAGSYASGNTIYF
once TRBJ2-7 TRBV28 - TGTGCCAGCCACCGGGAGGGGGCAGGCACAGGCGAGCAGTACTTC CASHREGAGTGEQYF
- TRBJ2-1 TRBV5-1 TRBD2 TGCGCCAGCACCCTCTTTGGGACTAGCGGAGCCGGAGAGCAGTTCTTC CASTLFGTSGAGEQFF
few TRBJ2-1 TRBV27 - TGTGCCAGCAGTTTCACCTGGGGGGAGGCACCCAATGAGCAGTTCTTC CASSFTWGEAPNEQFF
- TRBJ1-1 TRBV27 - TGTGCCAGCAGTGAGAGGGGGACTGAAGCTTTCTTT CASSERGTEAFF
- TRBJ2-5 TRBV12-5 - TGTGCTAGTGGCCTATTTCAAGAAGAGACCCAGTACTTC CASGLFQEETQYF